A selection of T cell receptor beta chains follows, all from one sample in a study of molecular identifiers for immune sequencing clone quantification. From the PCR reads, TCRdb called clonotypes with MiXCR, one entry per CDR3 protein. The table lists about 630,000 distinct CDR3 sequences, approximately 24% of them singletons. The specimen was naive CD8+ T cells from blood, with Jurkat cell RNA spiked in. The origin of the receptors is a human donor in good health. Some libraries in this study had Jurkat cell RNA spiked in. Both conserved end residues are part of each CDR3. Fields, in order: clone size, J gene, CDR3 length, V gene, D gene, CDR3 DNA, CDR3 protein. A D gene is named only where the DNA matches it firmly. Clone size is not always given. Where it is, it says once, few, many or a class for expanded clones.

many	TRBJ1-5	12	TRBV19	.	TGTGCCAGTAGGGCAGGGCTACAGCCCCAGCATTTT	CASRAGLQPQHF
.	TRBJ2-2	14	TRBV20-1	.	TGCAGTGCTAGAGATTGGTACAGTACCGGGGAGCTGTTTTTT	CSARDWYSTGELFF
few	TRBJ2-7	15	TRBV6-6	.	TGTGCCAGCAGTTACTCGGACGGTCAGTCTTACGAGCAGTACTTC	CASSYSDGQSYEQYF
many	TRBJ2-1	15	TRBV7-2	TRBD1	TGTGCCAGCAGCCGGACAGGCGTTTACCTTAATGAGCAGTTCTTC	CASSRTGVYLNEQFF
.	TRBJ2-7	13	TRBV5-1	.	TGCGCCAGCAGCGAGACTAGTAGCTACAAGCAGTACTTC	CASSETSSYKQYF
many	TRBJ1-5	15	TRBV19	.	TGTGCCAGTAGTATGGGTAGGGGATGGAATCAGCCCCAGCATTTT	CASSMGRGWNQPQHF
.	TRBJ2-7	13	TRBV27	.	TGTGCCAGCAGTTTACACAGATCCTACGAGCAGTACTTC	CASSLHRSYEQYF
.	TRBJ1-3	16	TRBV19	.	TGTGCCAGTAGTAAACGGGACCCCTACTCTGGAAACACCATATATTTT	CASSKRDPYSGNTIYF
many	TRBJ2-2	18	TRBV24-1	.	TGTGCCACCAGTGATTTGCATCTGGACAGCTCGAACACCGGGGAGCTGTTTTTT	CATSDLHLDSSNTGELFF
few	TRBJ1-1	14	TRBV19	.	TGTGCCAGTAGTATCTATTCGGGGAACACTGAAGCTTTCTTT	CASSIYSGNTEAFF
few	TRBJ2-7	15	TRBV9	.	TGTGCCAGCAGCGTAGGGGACAACGAGGGGTACGAGCAGTACTTC	CASSVGDNEGYEQYF
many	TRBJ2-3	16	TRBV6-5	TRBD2	TGTGCCAGCAGTTACGGGACTAGCGGGAGAGCAGATACGCAGTATTTT	CASSYGTSGRADTQYF
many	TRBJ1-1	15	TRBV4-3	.	TGCGCCAGCAGCCAAGGTAGGGTAATGAAGACTGAAGCTTTCTTT	CASSQGRVMKTEAFF
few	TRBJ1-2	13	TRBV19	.	TGTGCCAGTAGTCCACGCGGTAGCAGCAGCTACACCTTC	CASSPRGSSSYTF
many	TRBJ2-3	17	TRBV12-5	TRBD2	TGTGCTAGTGGTTTGGCACTAGCGGGGGGGCTTGTAGATACGCAGTATTTT	CASGLALAGGLVDTQYF
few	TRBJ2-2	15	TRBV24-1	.	TGTGCCACCAGTGCTGGCGGACCGCACACCGGGGAGCTGTTTTTT	CATSAGGPHTGELFF
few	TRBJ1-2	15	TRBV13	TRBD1	TGTGCCAGCAGCTCGAGACAGGGGAGGGACTATGGCTACACCTTC	CASSSRQGRDYGYTF
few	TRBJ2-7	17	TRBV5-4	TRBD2	TGTGCCAGCAGCCCCAGCGCCGGGACTAGCGGGGCTTACGGGCAGTACTTC	CASSPSAGTSGAYGQYF
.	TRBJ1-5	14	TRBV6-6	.	TGTGCCAGCATTGGGGAGTTTAGCAATCAGCCCCAGCATTTT	CASIGEFSNQPQHF
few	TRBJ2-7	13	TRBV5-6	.	TGTGCCAGCAGCCCGTGGGGGAGTGGGGATTTGTACTTC	CASSPWGSGDLYF
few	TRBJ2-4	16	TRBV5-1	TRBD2	TGCGCCAGCAGCCAAGTGGCGGGGGGAGCCAAAAACATTCAGTACTTC	CASSQVAGGAKNIQYF
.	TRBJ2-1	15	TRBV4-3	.	TGCGCCAGCAGCCACCCCGGGACTTACGACAATGAGCAGTTCTTC	CASSHPGTYDNEQFF
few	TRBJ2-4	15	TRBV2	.	TGTGCCAGGGGACCCCCCGCCGGAGCCAAAAACATTCAGTACTTC	CARGPPAGAKNIQYF
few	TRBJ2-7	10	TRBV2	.	TGTGCCAGCTACTCCTACGAGCAGTACTTC	CASYSYEQYF
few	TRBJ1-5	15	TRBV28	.	TGTGCCAGCAGTTTAAACGGATCTCCTTATCAGCCCCAGCATTTT	CASSLNGSPYQPQHF
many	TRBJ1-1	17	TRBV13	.	TGTGCCAGCAGCTTGGGGTCCGTCCCGCTGAGGGACACTGAAGCTTTCTTT	CASSLGSVPLRDTEAFF
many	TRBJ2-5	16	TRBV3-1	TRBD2	TGTGCCAGCAGCCAAGAGGTCACTAGCGGGAGAGAGACCCAGTACTTC	CASSQEVTSGRETQYF